These T cell receptor beta chains were read from a single sample in a study of T cells in Graves' hyperthyroidism and ophthalmopathy. TCRdb recomputed calls from the multiplex PCR reads with MiXCR, one row per CDR3 protein. The sample consists of hundreds of thousands of distinct CDR3 sequences, just under 45% of them appearing once. The sequencing input was peripheral blood or thyroid tissue (not recorded which). These receptor sequences come from an adult man with Graves' disease, either hyperthyroidism or ophthalmopathy (not recorded which). The conserved cysteine and the conserved F or W are not part of the CDR3 here.

v_call: TRBV29-1
j_call: TRBJ1-2
cdr3_aa: SVETGDYGYT

v_call: TRBV29-1
j_call: TRBJ1-1
cdr3_aa: SVEELGPRARDTEAF

v_call: TRBV29-1
j_call: TRBJ1-4
cdr3_aa: SNRQGTGQEKLF

v_call: TRBV29-1
j_call: TRBJ2-5
cdr3_aa: SVEDRKDREYQETQY

v_call: TRBV29-1
j_call: TRBJ2-7
cdr3_aa: SVEGNGEYEQY

v_call: TRBV11-2
j_call: TRBJ2-5
cdr3_aa: ASSLQQKGETQY

v_call: TRBV19
j_call: TRBJ2-7
cdr3_aa: ASTRQGGSYEQY

v_call: TRBV12-3/TRBV12-4
j_call: TRBJ2-7
cdr3_aa: ASGFPRSYEQY

v_call: TRBV29-1
j_call: TRBJ1-1
cdr3_aa: SVGTGNEAF

v_call: TRBV15
j_call: TRBJ2-5
cdr3_aa: ATSRGAGETQY

v_call: TRBV25-1
j_call: TRBJ1-5
cdr3_aa: ASSLGAPNQPQH

v_call: TRBV29-1
j_call: TRBJ2-2
cdr3_aa: SGETGSPRELF

v_call: TRBV7-9
j_call: TRBJ2-7
cdr3_aa: ASSGTGLVDEQY

v_call: TRBV5-1
j_call: TRBJ1-1
cdr3_aa: ASSGDPVLISEAF

v_call: TRBV19
j_call: TRBJ2-7
cdr3_aa: ASSFPEGEQY

v_call: TRBV20-1
j_call: TRBJ1-2
cdr3_aa: SATIPVGGGDGYT

v_call: TRBV20-1
j_call: TRBJ2-5
cdr3_aa: SADRHQETQY

v_call: TRBV10-3
j_call: TRBJ1-3
cdr3_aa: AIRETESSGNTIY